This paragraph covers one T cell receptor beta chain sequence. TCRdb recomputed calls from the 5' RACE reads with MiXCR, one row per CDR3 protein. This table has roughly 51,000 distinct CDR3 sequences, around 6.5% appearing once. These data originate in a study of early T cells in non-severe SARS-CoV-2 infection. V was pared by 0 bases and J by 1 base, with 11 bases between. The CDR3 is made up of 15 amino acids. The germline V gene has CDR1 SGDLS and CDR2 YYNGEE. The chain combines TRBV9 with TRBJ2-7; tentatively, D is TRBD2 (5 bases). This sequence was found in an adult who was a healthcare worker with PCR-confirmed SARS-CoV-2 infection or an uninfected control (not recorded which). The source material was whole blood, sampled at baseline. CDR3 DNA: TGTGCCAGCAGCGTAGGGTCGGGGTCGTCCTACGAGCAGTACTTC. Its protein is CASSVGSGSSYEQYF.